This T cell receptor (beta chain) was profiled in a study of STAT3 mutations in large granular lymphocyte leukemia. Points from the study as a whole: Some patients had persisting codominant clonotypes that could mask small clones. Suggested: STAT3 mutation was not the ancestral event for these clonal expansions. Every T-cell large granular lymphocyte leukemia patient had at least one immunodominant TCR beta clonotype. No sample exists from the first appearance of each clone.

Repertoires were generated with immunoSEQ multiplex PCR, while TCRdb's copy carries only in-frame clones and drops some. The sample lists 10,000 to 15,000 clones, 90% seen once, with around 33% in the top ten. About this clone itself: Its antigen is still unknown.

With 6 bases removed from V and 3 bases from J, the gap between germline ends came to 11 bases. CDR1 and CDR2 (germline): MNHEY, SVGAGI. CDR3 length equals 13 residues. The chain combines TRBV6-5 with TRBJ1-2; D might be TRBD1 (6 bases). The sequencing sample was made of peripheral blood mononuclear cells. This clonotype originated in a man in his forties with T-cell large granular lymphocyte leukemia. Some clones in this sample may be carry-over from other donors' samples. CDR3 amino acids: CASSLGGYYGYTF. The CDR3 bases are TGTGCCAGCAGCCTAGGGGGTTACTATGGCTACACCTTC.